This is a list of T cell receptor beta chains from one sample in a study of T cells in Graves' hyperthyroidism and ophthalmopathy. Via MiXCR, TCRdb re-called the multiplex PCR reads, giving one row per CDR3 protein. The sample has approximately 380,000 distinct CDR3 sequences; 15% to 20% are singletons. Sample: blood. These receptors were taken from a woman aged 18 to 35 with Graves' hyperthyroidism. CDR3s include the opening cysteine and the closing phenylalanine or tryptophan. The D gene is left open where the match is weak. Clone size, where shown, is once, few, many, or a class for clones that have expanded.

d_gene: TRBD1; abundance: many; v_gene: TRBV6-2/TRBV6-3; j_gene: TRBJ2-2; CDR3nt: TGTGCCAGCAGACGGACAGGGGGGAACACCGGGGAGCTGTTTTTT; CDR3aa: CASRRTGGNTGELFF
d_gene: -; abundance: many; v_gene: TRBV29-1; j_gene: TRBJ1-1; CDR3nt: TGCAGCGTTGGGCCCCGAATGGCTAACACTGAAGCTTTCTTT; CDR3aa: CSVGPRMANTEAFF
d_gene: -; abundance: many; v_gene: TRBV18; j_gene: TRBJ1-2; CDR3nt: TGTGCCAGCTCACCACCGTTGAGGGGGGCGCAAGGCTACACCTTC; CDR3aa: CASSPPLRGAQGYTF
d_gene: -; abundance: many; v_gene: TRBV7-2; j_gene: TRBJ2-5; CDR3nt: TGTGCCAGCAGCTGGTCCGGGACGGAGACCCAGTACTTC; CDR3aa: CASSWSGTETQYF
d_gene: -; abundance: many; v_gene: TRBV2; j_gene: TRBJ2-7; CDR3nt: TGTGCCAGCAGCCTACAGGGTGGCCCCTACGAGCAGTACTTC; CDR3aa: CASSLQGGPYEQYF
d_gene: -; abundance: -; v_gene: TRBV7-2; j_gene: TRBJ1-2; CDR3nt: TGTGCCAGCAGCCACGGACGGTCCGGGGACTATGGCTACACCTTC; CDR3aa: CASSHGRSGDYGYTF
d_gene: -; abundance: many; v_gene: TRBV3-1; j_gene: TRBJ2-7; CDR3nt: TGTGCCAGCAGCCAAGCCGGGGGTCTTACCTACGAGCAGTACTTC; CDR3aa: CASSQAGGLTYEQYF
d_gene: TRBD1; abundance: many; v_gene: TRBV7-9; j_gene: TRBJ1-1; CDR3nt: TGTGCCAGCAGCTCAGGACAGGGGTTTACTGAAGCTTTCTTT; CDR3aa: CASSSGQGFTEAFF
d_gene: -; abundance: many; v_gene: TRBV5-4; j_gene: TRBJ1-2; CDR3nt: TGTGCCAGCAGCTTGGTCGAACCAGGGTCTGGCTACACCTTC; CDR3aa: CASSLVEPGSGYTF
d_gene: -; abundance: many; v_gene: TRBV12-3/TRBV12-4; j_gene: TRBJ1-2; CDR3nt: TGTGCCAGCAGTTTTAGCGATGGGGGCTACACCTTC; CDR3aa: CASSFSDGGYTF
d_gene: -; abundance: many; v_gene: TRBV6-5; j_gene: TRBJ1-1; CDR3nt: TGTGCCAGCACCCACGGGTCATGGGAAACTGAAGCTTTCTTT; CDR3aa: CASTHGSWETEAFF
d_gene: TRBD1; abundance: many; v_gene: TRBV5-1; j_gene: TRBJ2-7; CDR3nt: TGCGCCAGCAGCTTGTCCAACAGGGGCCACGAGCAGTACTTC; CDR3aa: CASSLSNRGHEQYF
d_gene: -; abundance: many; v_gene: TRBV12-3/TRBV12-4; j_gene: TRBJ1-1; CDR3nt: TGTGCCAGCAGCATTAACCCGACCAGGTTCACTGAAGCTCTCTTT; CDR3aa: CASSINPTRFTEALF
d_gene: TRBD2; abundance: -; v_gene: TRBV7-8; j_gene: TRBJ2-2; CDR3nt: TGTGCCAGCAGCCTCCCCGGGGGGTACACCGGGGAGCTGTTTTTT; CDR3aa: CASSLPGGYTGELFF
d_gene: TRBD1; abundance: many; v_gene: TRBV3-1; j_gene: TRBJ1-1; CDR3nt: TGTGCCAGCAGTCGGGGGGACAGGGGATCAGGCACTGAAGCTTTCTTT; CDR3aa: CASSRGDRGSGTEAFF
d_gene: -; abundance: many; v_gene: TRBV5-1; j_gene: TRBJ2-7; CDR3nt: TGCGCCAGCAGCCCCCCCACCGGGACCGAGACCTACGAGCAGTACTTC; CDR3aa: CASSPPTGTETYEQYF
d_gene: TRBD1; abundance: few; v_gene: TRBV30; j_gene: TRBJ2-6; CDR3nt: TGTGCCTGGACCCGGGACAGGCTAAGCTCTGGGGCCAACGTCCTGACTTTC; CDR3aa: CAWTRDRLSSGANVLTF
d_gene: -; abundance: -; v_gene: TRBV3-1; j_gene: TRBJ1-2; CDR3nt: TGTGCCAGCAGCGACCCGGGACGGATTAACTATGGCTACACCTTC; CDR3aa: CASSDPGRINYGYTF
d_gene: -; abundance: many; v_gene: TRBV28; j_gene: TRBJ2-7; CDR3nt: TGTGCCAGCAGTCTGAGGGCCTACGAGCAGTACTTC; CDR3aa: CASSLRAYEQYF
d_gene: -; abundance: many; v_gene: TRBV2; j_gene: TRBJ1-2; CDR3nt: TGTGCCAGCATTATCGGGGGAGATGGCTACACCTTC; CDR3aa: CASIIGGDGYTF
d_gene: -; abundance: many; v_gene: TRBV7-8; j_gene: TRBJ1-2; CDR3nt: TGTGCCAGCAGCTTAGGTCGATGGAATGACTATGGCTACACCTTC; CDR3aa: CASSLGRWNDYGYTF
d_gene: -; abundance: many; v_gene: TRBV2; j_gene: TRBJ1-2; CDR3nt: TGTGCCAGCAGTCCCGACGACGGCTACACCTTC; CDR3aa: CASSPDDGYTF
d_gene: TRBD1; abundance: few; v_gene: TRBV5-1; j_gene: TRBJ1-1; CDR3nt: TGCGCCAGCAGCTCACAGGGGGAAACTGAAGCTTTCTTT; CDR3aa: CASSSQGETEAFF
d_gene: -; abundance: -; v_gene: TRBV7-2; j_gene: TRBJ2-2; CDR3nt: TGTGCCAGCAGCCCGAAAGTGGTGGAGCTGTTTTTT; CDR3aa: CASSPKVVELFF
d_gene: -; abundance: -; v_gene: TRBV6-5; j_gene: TRBJ1-1; CDR3nt: TGTGCCAGCAGTTACTCCGCTGGGACGGGGAACACTGAAGCTTTCTTT; CDR3aa: CASSYSAGTGNTEAFF
d_gene: -; abundance: many; v_gene: TRBV12-3/TRBV12-4; j_gene: TRBJ1-1; CDR3nt: TGTGCCAGCAGCCCCAAGAATTGGGGGGCGGGAACTGAAGCTTTCTTT; CDR3aa: CASSPKNWGAGTEAFF
d_gene: TRBD1; abundance: many; v_gene: TRBV3-1; j_gene: TRBJ2-7; CDR3nt: TGTGCCAGCAGCCAACCCTGGACAGGGATAGACGAGCAGTACTTC; CDR3aa: CASSQPWTGIDEQYF
d_gene: TRBD2; abundance: many; v_gene: TRBV6-1; j_gene: TRBJ2-2; CDR3nt: TGTGCCAGCAACCTAGCGGGGGGTAACACCGGGGAGCTGTTTTTT; CDR3aa: CASNLAGGNTGELFF